This T cell receptor beta chain was retrieved from a study of vaccination and CD4 T cells after COVID-19. A note on this clonotype: Its antigen is unknown.

The Oncomine TCR Beta short-read assay sequenced DNA from cultured CD4+ T cells. TCRdb called the PCR reads again in MiXCR, with one record for every CDR3 protein. The data hold 25,000 or so distinct CDR3 sequences, with 35% to 55% observed a single time. Treatment reported: roughly 11-day PBMC culture with coronavirus spike peptide pools or control peptides (ViraFEST assay). The CDR3 is made up of 15 amino acids. The sequence was collected from a human donor who had recovered from COVID-19. V and J are TRBV12-2 and TRBJ2-1; the table's D call TRBD1 went unverified against the DNA. TRBV12-2 counts as a pseudogene. Sequenced input: CD4+ T cells from blood, cultured in vitro. In DNA form, the CDR3 reads TGTGCAAGTCGCTCCGGACAGGGAAGGTGCAATGAGCAGTTCTTC. It codes for CASRSGQGRCNEQFF.